This T cell receptor (beta chain) is drawn from a study of regulatory T cells in long-lasting Graves disease. TCR beta libraries were built with iRepertoire HTBI primers and Arm-PCR of CDR3 regions. TCRdb recomputed calls from the multiplex PCR reads with MiXCR, one row per CDR3 protein. The sample gives over 500,000 distinct CDR3 sequences, roughly 15% of which show up once; 15% to 20% is in the top ten. Time point indicated: newly diagnosed GD, antithyroid drugs for less than 3 months. From RNA extracted from PBMCs, the TCR library was made. American Thyroid Association guidelines were used to diagnose Graves' disease. With 6 bases removed from V and 1 base from J, the gap between germline ends came to 16 bases. CDR3 size: 16 residues. CDR1 and CDR2 (germline): MNHNS, SASEGT. This sample also appeared in a second study, on T cells in Graves' hyperthyroidism and ophthalmopathy. Per that study: Exclusion followed for patients with uncontrolled infection, other autoimmune disease, pregnancy or lactation.

This clonotype originated in a woman younger than 45 with Graves disease. The J gene is TRBJ1-5, the V gene TRBV6-1; maybe TRBD1 (6 bases). Sequencing used peripheral blood mononuclear cells (PBMCs), obtained at new diagnosis, from a patient treated with antithyroid drugs. The CDR3 loop is CASSPGSQGSNQPQHF. DNA of the CDR3: TGTGCCAGCAGCCCGGGGTCACAGGGAAGCAATCAGCCCCAGCATTTT.